This T cell receptor beta chain was sequenced during a study of T cells after yellow fever vaccination. Via MiXCR, TCRdb re-called the 5' RACE reads, giving one row per CDR3 protein. This sample carries around 310,000 distinct CDR3 sequences, 4% to 5.5% of them seen once, and the ten largest clones take 15% to 20%. The germline V and J ends were trimmed by 3 bases and 0 bases, with 10 bases remaining between them. Per the germline V gene, CDR1 is SGHDT and CDR2 is YYEEEE. The CDR3 covers 15 residues. This clonotype was observed a handful of times. The sample consisted of PBMCs, taken 15 days after the yellow fever booster vaccination. The clonotype originates from a man aged 18 to 29 who received the YFV17D yellow fever vaccine. The chain links TRBV5-6 to TRBJ1-5, with a possible D match to TRBD1 (5 bases). CDR3 in DNA: TGTGCCAGCAGCTGGAGGGACCGTAGCAATCAGCCCCAGCATTTT. It translates to CASSWRDRSNQPQHF.